The clone carrying this TCR beta chain has at least ten counts. The antigen is undetermined. This specimen belongs to a study of early T cells in non-severe SARS-CoV-2 infection. Looking at the study overall: Investigators sequenced bulk RNA drawn from unsorted whole blood, and chains remained unpaired. Overall study results and limits: CD4 and private specificities were missed by VDJdb matching, which favored anti-spike CD8 responses.

TCRdb analysed the 5' RACE reads with MiXCR anew, one entry per CDR3 protein. The sample lists roughly 30,000 distinct CDR3 sequences, approximately 4.3% occurring once. This CDR3 is 12 amino acids long. Germline loops: CDR1 LGHDT, CDR2 YNNKEL (reference sequence). The ends were cut back, 6 bases at V and 4 bases at J, with 9 bases in the middle. The receptor comes from an adult who was a healthcare worker with PCR-confirmed SARS-CoV-2 infection or an uninfected control (not recorded which). The V call is TRBV3-1, the J call TRBJ1-2; D gene unclear. The sequenced material came from whole blood. The CDR3 loop reads CASRDLGYGYTF. The CDR3 DNA sequence: TGTGCCAGCAGGGACCTCGGCTATGGCTACACCTTC.